One T cell receptor beta chain is described in this entry. The data were taken from a study of blood T cell repertoires in COVID-19. The CDR3 covers 15 residues. The germline V gene encodes CDR1 MRHNA and CDR2 SNTAGT. The V and J ends lost 3 bases and 1 base, in that order; junction bases with no gene match: 4. Produced via immunoSEQ multiplex PCR; TCRdb's table is partial and in-frame only. The sample has fewer than 70,000 clones; 70% to 90% are singletons. The sequence came from a woman in her sixties or seventies with active COVID-19. The chain couples TRBV6-4 to TRBJ1-1, with 8 bases lining up with TRBD1. Material for sequencing was peripheral blood. The CDR3 region is CASSEAGTGNTEAFF. As DNA, the CDR3 is TGTGCCAGCAGTGAGGCCGGGACAGGGAACACTGAAGCTTTCTTT.